This is a list of T cell receptor beta chains from one sample in a study of CD8 T cells in Susac syndrome. TCRdb re-analysed the immunoSEQ multiplex PCR reads in MiXCR, keeping a single row per CDR3 protein. The data show some 150,000 distinct CDR3 sequences, with nearly 97% seen just once and 0.13% to 0.15% held by the top ten. The sample comprised CD8+ T cells from PBMCs. The receptors come from a human donor with multiple sclerosis. Both conserved end residues are part of each CDR3. D genes are given only for firm matches. Size is omitted from some rows. Given values are once, few, many or a class for expanded clones.

v_gene	d_gene	abundance	len	j_gene	CDR3aa	CDR3nt
TRBV29-1	.	.	13	TRBJ2-2	CSVRMGVTGELFF	TGCAGCGTCCGAATGGGGGTCACCGGGGAGCTGTTTTTT
TRBV29-1	.	.	12	TRBJ1-1	CSARQENTEAFF	TGCAGCGCACGACAGGAAAACACTGAAGCTTTCTTT
TRBV27	.	once	16	TRBJ2-1	CASGSKLQEFYNEQFF	TGTGCCAGCGGATCCAAGTTACAGGAGTTCTACAATGAGCAGTTCTTC
TRBV29-1	.	.	16	TRBJ2-2	CSAGKWDLLDTGELFF	TGCAGCGCCGGAAAGTGGGACCTCTTAGACACCGGGGAGCTGTTTTTT
TRBV6-5	.	.	14	TRBJ2-7	CASSSRGTTYEQYF	TGTGCCAGCAGTTCCCGGGGTACCACCTACGAGCAGTACTTC
TRBV2	.	.	16	TRBJ2-7	CASRIGAGTSFYEQYF	TGTGCCAGCAGGATTGGGGCGGGGACTTCCTTCTACGAGCAGTACTTC
TRBV7-3	.	once	13	TRBJ2-3	CASSPQGTDTQYF	TGTGCCAGCAGCCCCCAGGGGACAGATACGCAGTATTTT
TRBV6-5	.	.	13	TRBJ1-1	CASSWTVNTEAFF	TGTGCCAGCAGTTGGACAGTGAACACTGAAGCTTTCTTT
TRBV30	.	.	13	TRBJ1-1	CAWSGPGNTEAFF	TGTGCCTGGAGTGGTCCCGGGAACACTGAAGCTTTCTTT
TRBV3-1	TRBD2	.	16	TRBJ2-1	CASSDHSGVSYNEQFF	TGTGCCAGCAGCGACCATAGCGGGGTCTCCTACAATGAGCAGTTCTTC
TRBV19	TRBD1	.	15	TRBJ2-1	CASSIFGTAGNEQFF	TGTGCCAGTAGTATATTTGGGACAGCAGGGAATGAGCAGTTCTTC
TRBV7-6	TRBD2	.	15	TRBJ2-3	CASSLVAGATDTQYF	TGTGCCAGCAGCTTAGTAGCGGGGGCCACAGATACGCAGTATTTT
TRBV20-1	.	.	15	TRBJ2-1	CSARDESGTHNEQFF	TGCAGTGCTAGAGATGAGAGCGGAACCCACAATGAGCAGTTCTTC
TRBV20-1	.	.	12	TRBJ1-1	CSASGGLDEAFF	TGCAGTGCTAGTGGGGGCCTCGATGAAGCTTTCTTT
TRBV11-1	TRBD2	once	14	TRBJ2-3	CASSSPGLADTQYF	TGTGCCAGCAGCTCCCCGGGACTAGCAGATACGCAGTATTTT
TRBV15	.	once	13	TRBJ1-2	CATGAATNYGYTF	TGTGCCACGGGAGCAGCTACTAACTATGGCTACACCTTC
TRBV30	TRBD1	.	14	TRBJ2-6	CAWWTGAGANVLTF	TGTGCCTGGTGGACAGGGGCTGGGGCCAACGTCCTGACTTTC
TRBV5-1	.	.	11	TRBJ2-1	CASSLDREEFF	TGCGCCAGCAGCTTGGACAGGGAGGAGTTCTTC